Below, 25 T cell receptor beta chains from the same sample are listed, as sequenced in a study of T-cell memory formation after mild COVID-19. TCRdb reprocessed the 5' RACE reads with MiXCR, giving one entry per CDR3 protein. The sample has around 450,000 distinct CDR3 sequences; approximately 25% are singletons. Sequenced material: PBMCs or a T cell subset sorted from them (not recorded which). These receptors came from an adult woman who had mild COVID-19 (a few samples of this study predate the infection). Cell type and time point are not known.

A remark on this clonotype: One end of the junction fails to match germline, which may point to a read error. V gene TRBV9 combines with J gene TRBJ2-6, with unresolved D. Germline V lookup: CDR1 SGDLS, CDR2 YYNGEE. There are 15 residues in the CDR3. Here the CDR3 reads CARSVKLSGANVLTF. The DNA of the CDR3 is TGTGCCAGAAGCGTCAAGCTTTCGGGGGCCAACGTCCTGACTTTC.

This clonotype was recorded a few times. The CDR3 loop reads CASSSRGQDTEAFF. CDR3 coding DNA: TGCGCCAGCAGCTCGCGAGGACAGGACACTGAAGCTTTCTTT. The chain carries TRBV5-1 and TRBJ1-1, with 7 bases identical to TRBD1. This CDR3 has 14 residues. The germline CDR1 and CDR2 sequences are SGHRS and YFSETQ. J was trimmed by 3 bases and V by 3 bases; bases with no gene match: 5.

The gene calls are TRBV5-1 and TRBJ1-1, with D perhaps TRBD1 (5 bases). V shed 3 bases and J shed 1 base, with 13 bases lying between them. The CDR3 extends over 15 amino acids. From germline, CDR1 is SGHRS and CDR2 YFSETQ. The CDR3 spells CASSSTGQSNTEAFF. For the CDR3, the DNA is TGCGCCAGCAGCTCAACCGGACAATCGAACACTGAAGCTTTCTTT.

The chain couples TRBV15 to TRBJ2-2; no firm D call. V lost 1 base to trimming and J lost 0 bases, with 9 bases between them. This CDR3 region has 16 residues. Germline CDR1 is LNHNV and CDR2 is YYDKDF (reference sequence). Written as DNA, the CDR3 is TGTGCCACCAGCAGAGGGCCAGAACCGAACACCGGGGAGCTGTTTTTT. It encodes CATSRGPEPNTGELFF.

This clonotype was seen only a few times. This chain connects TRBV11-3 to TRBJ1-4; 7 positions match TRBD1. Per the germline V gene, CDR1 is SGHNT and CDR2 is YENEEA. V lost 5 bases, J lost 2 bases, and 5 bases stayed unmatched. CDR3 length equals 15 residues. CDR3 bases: TGTGCCAGCAGCGCCCCGGGACAGACTAATGAAAAACTGTTTTTT. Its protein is CASSAPGQTNEKLFF.

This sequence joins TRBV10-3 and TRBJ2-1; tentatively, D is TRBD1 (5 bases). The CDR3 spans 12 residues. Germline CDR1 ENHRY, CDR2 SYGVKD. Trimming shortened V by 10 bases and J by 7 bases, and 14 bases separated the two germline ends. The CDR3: CATHQAGNEQFF. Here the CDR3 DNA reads TGTGCCACACACCAGGCAGGGAATGAGCAGTTCTTC.

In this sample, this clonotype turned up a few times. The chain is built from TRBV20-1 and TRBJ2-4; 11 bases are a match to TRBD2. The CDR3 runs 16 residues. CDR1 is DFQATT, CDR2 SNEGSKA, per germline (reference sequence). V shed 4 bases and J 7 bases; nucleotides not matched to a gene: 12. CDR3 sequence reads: CSATLAGGVFTNIQYF. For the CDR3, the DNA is TGCAGTGCTACTCTAGCGGGGGGTGTTTTCACGAACATTCAGTACTTC.

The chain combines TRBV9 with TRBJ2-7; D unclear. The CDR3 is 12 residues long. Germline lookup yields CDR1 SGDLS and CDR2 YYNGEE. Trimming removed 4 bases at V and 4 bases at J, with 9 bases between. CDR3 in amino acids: CASSFTDYEQYF. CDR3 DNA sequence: TGTGCCAGCAGCTTTACAGATTACGAGCAGTACTTC.

This chain's CDR3 is CASSSRQGVSYEQYF. CDR3 coding DNA: TGCGCCAGCAGCTCCCGACAGGGGGTTTCCTACGAGCAGTACTTC. This chain joins TRBV4-1 and TRBJ2-7; 9 bases fit TRBD1. Trimming removed 5 bases from V and 1 base from J; junction bases left unmatched: 6. The CDR3 has 15 residues. CDR1 MGHRA and CDR2 YSYEKL come from the germline V gene.

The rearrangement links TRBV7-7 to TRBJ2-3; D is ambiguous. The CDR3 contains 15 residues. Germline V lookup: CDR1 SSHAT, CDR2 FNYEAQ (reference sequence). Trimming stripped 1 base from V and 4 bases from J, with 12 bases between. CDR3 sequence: CASSLDVSPADTQYF. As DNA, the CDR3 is TGTGCCAGCAGCTTAGATGTTAGCCCCGCAGATACGCAGTATTTT.

The CDR3 DNA reads as TGTGCCAGCAGCTTGGGCAGCAATAATGAAAAACTGTTTTTT. This translates into CASSLGSNNEKLFF. The rearrangement uses TRBV9 and TRBJ1-4; D not certain. V was cut by 4 bases and J by 4 bases, with 11 bases left in between. CDR1 and CDR2 (germline): SGDLS, YYNGEE. The CDR3 extends over 14 amino acids.

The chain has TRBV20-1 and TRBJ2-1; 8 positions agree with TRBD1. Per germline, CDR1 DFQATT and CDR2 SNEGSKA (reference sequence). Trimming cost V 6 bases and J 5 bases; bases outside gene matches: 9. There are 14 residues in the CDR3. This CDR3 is CSANRGVGDNEQFF. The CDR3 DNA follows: TGCAGTGCAAACAGGGGGGTGGGTGACAATGAGCAGTTCTTC.

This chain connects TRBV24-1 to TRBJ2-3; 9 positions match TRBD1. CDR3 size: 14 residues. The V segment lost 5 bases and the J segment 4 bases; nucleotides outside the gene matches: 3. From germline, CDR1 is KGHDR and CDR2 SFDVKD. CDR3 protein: CATSGGQGADTQYF. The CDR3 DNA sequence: TGTGCCACCAGTGGGGGACAGGGAGCAGATACGCAGTATTTT.

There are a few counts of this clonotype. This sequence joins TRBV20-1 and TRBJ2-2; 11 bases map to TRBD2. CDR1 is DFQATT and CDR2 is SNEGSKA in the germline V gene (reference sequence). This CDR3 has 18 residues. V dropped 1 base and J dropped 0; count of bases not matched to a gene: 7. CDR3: CSARVGLAGGSNTGELFF. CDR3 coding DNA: TGCAGTGCTAGAGTAGGCCTAGCGGGGGGTTCGAACACCGGGGAGCTGTTTTTT.

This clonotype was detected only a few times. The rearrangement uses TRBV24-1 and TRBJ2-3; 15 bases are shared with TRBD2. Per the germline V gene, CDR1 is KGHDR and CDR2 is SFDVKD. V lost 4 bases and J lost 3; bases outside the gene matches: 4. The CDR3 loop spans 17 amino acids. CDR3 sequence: CATSEGTSGRLTDTQYF. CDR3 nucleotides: TGTGCCACCAGTGAGGGGACTAGCGGGAGGTTAACAGATACGCAGTATTTT.

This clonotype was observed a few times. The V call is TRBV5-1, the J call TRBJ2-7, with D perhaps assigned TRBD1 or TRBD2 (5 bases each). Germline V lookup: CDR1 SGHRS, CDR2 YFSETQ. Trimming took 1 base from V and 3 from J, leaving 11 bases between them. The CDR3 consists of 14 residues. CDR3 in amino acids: CASSLRGPYYEQYF. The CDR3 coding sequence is TGCGCCAGCAGCTTGCGGGGACCCTACTACGAGCAGTACTTC.

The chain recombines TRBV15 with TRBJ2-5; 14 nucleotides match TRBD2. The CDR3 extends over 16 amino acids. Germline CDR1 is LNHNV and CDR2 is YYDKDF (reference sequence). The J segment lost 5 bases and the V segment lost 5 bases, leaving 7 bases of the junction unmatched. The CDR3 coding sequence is TGTGCCACCAGCCCGACTAGCGGGGGGGCAGGGGAGACCCAGTACTTC. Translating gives CATSPTSGGAGETQYF.

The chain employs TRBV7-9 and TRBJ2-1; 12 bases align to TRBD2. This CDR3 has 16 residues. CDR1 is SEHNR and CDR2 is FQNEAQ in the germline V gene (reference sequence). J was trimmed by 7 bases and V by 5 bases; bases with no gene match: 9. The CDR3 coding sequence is TGTGCCAGCAGCCCCCGACTAGCGGGAGAGGTAAATGAGCAGTTCTTC. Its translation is CASSPRLAGEVNEQFF.

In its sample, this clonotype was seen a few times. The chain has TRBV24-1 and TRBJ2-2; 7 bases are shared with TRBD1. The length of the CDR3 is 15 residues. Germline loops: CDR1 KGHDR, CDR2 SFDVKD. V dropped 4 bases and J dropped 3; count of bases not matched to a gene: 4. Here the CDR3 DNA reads TGTGCCACCAGTGAACGCGGACAGGACACCGGGGAGCTGTTTTTT. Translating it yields CATSERGQDTGELFF.

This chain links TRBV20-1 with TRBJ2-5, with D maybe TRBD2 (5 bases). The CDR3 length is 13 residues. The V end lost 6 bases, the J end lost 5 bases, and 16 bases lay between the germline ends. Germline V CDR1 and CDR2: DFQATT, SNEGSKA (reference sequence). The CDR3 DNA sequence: TGCAGTGCCCCACTGGAGGTCTGGGAGACCCAGTACTTC. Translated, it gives CSAPLEVWETQYF.

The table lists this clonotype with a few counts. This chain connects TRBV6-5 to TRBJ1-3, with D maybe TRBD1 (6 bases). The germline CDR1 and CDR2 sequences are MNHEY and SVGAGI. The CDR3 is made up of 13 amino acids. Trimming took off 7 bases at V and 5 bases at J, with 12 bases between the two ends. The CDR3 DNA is TGTGCCAGCAAACGGACAGAGAGAAACACCATATATTTT. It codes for CASKRTERNTIYF.

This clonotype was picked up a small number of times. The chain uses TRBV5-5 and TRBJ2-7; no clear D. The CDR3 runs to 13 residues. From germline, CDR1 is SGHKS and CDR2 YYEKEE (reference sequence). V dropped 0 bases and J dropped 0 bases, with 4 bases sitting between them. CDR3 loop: CASSLGYSYEQYF. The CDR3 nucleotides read TGTGCCAGCAGCTTGGGGTACTCCTACGAGCAGTACTTC.

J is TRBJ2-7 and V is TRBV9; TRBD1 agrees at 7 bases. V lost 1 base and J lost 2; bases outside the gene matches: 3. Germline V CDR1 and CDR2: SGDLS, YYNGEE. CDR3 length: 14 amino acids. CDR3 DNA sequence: TGTGCCAGCAGCGTACAAGACAGGGCCTACGAGCAGTACTTC. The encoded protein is CASSVQDRAYEQYF.

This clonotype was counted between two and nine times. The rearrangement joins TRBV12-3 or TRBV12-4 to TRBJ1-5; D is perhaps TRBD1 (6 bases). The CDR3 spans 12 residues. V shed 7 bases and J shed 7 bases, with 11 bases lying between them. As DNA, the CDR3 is TGTGCCAGCAATCAAGGGGGACAGCCCCAGCATTTT. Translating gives CASNQGGQPQHF.

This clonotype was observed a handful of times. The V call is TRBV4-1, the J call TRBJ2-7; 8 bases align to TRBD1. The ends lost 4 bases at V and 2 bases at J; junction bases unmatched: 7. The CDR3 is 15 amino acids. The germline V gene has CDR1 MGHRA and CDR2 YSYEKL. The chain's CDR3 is CASSPRQGMTYEQYF. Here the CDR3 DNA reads TGCGCCAGCAGCCCCCGACAGGGGATGACCTACGAGCAGTACTTC.